Many counts were recorded for the clone carrying this T cell receptor beta chain. Its target is unknown. One entry per CDR3 protein, called by TCRdb with MiXCR from the reads. Here the sample spans tens of thousands of distinct CDR3 sequences, more than 20% being singletons. The sample originates from a study of T cell repertoires in cytomegalovirus infection. This CDR3 spans 15 amino acids. The germline CDR1 and CDR2 sequences are MNHEY and SMNVEV (reference sequence). The ends were cut back, 1 base at V and 7 bases at J, with 17 bases in the middle. The chain couples TRBV27 to TRBJ2-7; weak D call: TRBD2 (5 bases). The sequence was obtained from a human donor in good health (CMV status not recorded). Some clones in this sample may be carry-over from other donors' samples. Sequencing used CD8+ T cells from cultured PBMCs, obtained from culture after CMV antigen stimulation. Here the CDR3 reads CASSLYQNGPGEQYF. The CDR3 nucleotides read TGTGCCAGCAGTTTATATCAGAACGGTCCGGGGGAGCAGTACTTC.